These 15 T cell receptor beta chains originate from one sample sequenced in a study of control samples from healthy donors and cancer patients. Only in-frame clones appear in the TCRdb table, and some are missing; sequencing was by immunoSEQ multiplex PCR. The sample has about 69,000 clones, just under 90% seen once. Sequencing was carried out using PBMCs. The receptors come from a man aged 55 to 70 with lung cancer.

Notes on this clone: The identical CDR3 is also encoded by other nucleotide sequences in the sample. The chain is built from TRBV25-1 and TRBJ1-3; D is possibly TRBD1 (5 bases). Germline CDR1 and CDR2: MGHDK and SYGVNS. V was trimmed by 7 bases and J by 4 bases, leaving 11 bases between them. CDR3 length: 13 residues. DNA for the CDR3: TGTGCCAGCACCAAGGGGACGGGAAACACCATATATTTT. Protein product: CASTKGTGNTIYF.

Concerning this clone: Other DNA sequences within the sample encode an identical CDR3. The chain employs TRBV9 and TRBJ1-3; D is unresolved. In germline, CDR1 is SGDLS, CDR2 YYNGEE. There are 14 residues in the CDR3. V dropped 0 bases and J dropped 0 bases, with 4 bases sitting between them. The CDR3 sequence is CASSVGLSGNTIYF. As DNA, the CDR3 is TGTGCCAGCAGCGTAGGCCTCTCTGGAAACACCATATATTTT.

This clone was seen only once. The rearrangement uses TRBV19 and TRBJ2-3, with 9 bases that match TRBD2. The germline V gene encodes CDR1 LNHDA and CDR2 SQIVND (reference sequence). The CDR3 runs 17 residues. The J segment lost 0 bases and the V segment lost 3 bases, leaving 7 bases of the junction unmatched. The CDR3: CASSMRGGLLSTDTQYF. The CDR3 region has the DNA TGTGCCAGTAGTATGCGGGGGGGCCTCCTTAGCACAGATACGCAGTATTTT.

The genes are TRBV10-3 and TRBJ2-5; 8 bases are a match to TRBD1. Per the germline V gene, CDR1 is ENHRY and CDR2 is SYGVKD. Trimming at V came to 6 bases and at J to 5 bases, leaving 5 bases not matched to a gene. The CDR3 has 13 amino acids. Here the CDR3 reads CAISETGDETQYF. CDR3 coding DNA: TGTGCCATCAGCGAGACAGGGGATGAGACCCAGTACTTC.

The chain is built from TRBV5-1 and TRBJ1-4; 8 positions agree with TRBD1. Germline V CDR1 and CDR2: SGHRS, YFSETQ. V was clipped by 5 bases and J by 0 bases; unmatched bases: 6. The CDR3 is made up of 16 amino acids. CDR3 nucleotides: TGCGCCAGCAGACGTGCGACAGGGGCAACTAATGAAAAACTGTTTTTT. This translates into CASRRATGATNEKLFF.

The J gene is TRBJ2-7, the V gene TRBV10-1, with D unresolved. V was clipped by 3 bases and J by 0 bases, with 18 bases between them. The germline V gene encodes CDR1 WNHNN and CDR2 SYGVQD (reference sequence). The CDR3 loop spans 17 amino acids. As DNA, the CDR3 is TGCGCCAGCAGTGAATTCCCTCTCACCGGCGGCTCCTACGAGCAGTACGTC. It yields the protein CASSEFPLTGGSYEQYV.

The CDR3 sequence: CASRPGTGKETQYF. CDR3 coding DNA: TGTGCCAGCCGCCCAGGGACAGGAAAAGAGACCCAGTACTTC. This sequence joins TRBV18 and TRBJ2-5, with TRBD1 identical over 8 bases. With 8 bases clipped from V and 3 bases from J, the junction kept 8 bases outside the gene matches. Germline values: CDR1 KGHSH, CDR2 LQKENI. CDR3 size: 14 residues.

The chain carries TRBV19 and TRBJ2-5; D uncertain. CDR3 length: 13 residues. In germline, CDR1 is LNHDA, CDR2 SQIVND (reference sequence). The V and J ends lost 7 bases and 1 base respectively, with 10 bases between them. This CDR3 is CASKRNSQETQYF. The CDR3 region has the DNA TGTGCCAGTAAGAGAAACAGCCAAGAGACCCAGTACTTC.

The chain couples TRBV7-9 to TRBJ2-1; D perhaps matches TRBD2 (5 bases). Trimming left V 6 bases short and J 4 bases short, with 19 bases between. The CDR3 sequence is 16 residues long. Germline CDR1 and CDR2: SEHNR and FQNEAQ (reference sequence). This chain's CDR3 is CASSSGVLLSYNEQFF. The CDR3 nucleotides read TGTGCCAGCAGTTCCGGGGTACTATTGTCTTACAATGAGCAGTTCTTC.

J is TRBJ2-7 and V is TRBV27, with 7 bases that match TRBD2. Germline V CDR1 and CDR2: MNHEY, SMNVEV (reference sequence). With 6 bases clipped from V and 2 bases from J, the junction kept 7 bases outside the gene matches. The CDR3 is made up of 14 amino acids. The CDR3 spells CASSTIRGAYEQYF. CDR3 coding DNA: TGTGCCAGCAGCACAATTCGGGGGGCCTACGAGCAGTACTTC.

The chain couples TRBV3-1 (or the pseudogene TRBV3-2) to TRBJ2-7; weak D call: TRBD2 (6 bases). The CDR3 is made up of 15 amino acids. Germline CDR1 reads LGHDT; CDR2 reads YNNKEL (reference sequence). The V end lost 1 base, the J end lost 0 bases, and 10 bases lay between the germline ends. Here the CDR3 reads CASSQAAGSSYEQYV. CDR3 bases: TGTGCCAGCAGCCAAGCCGCCGGGAGCTCCTACGAGCAGTACGTC.

The genes are TRBV9 and TRBJ2-5, with a weak D call TRBD2 (7 bases). Per the germline V gene, CDR1 is SGDLS and CDR2 is YYNGEE. The CDR3 length is 16 residues. V was pared by 1 base and J by 2 bases, with 15 bases between. The DNA of the CDR3 is TGTGCCAGCAGCGTATCGGGGGGCAGAGTACAAGAGACCCAGTACTTC. Translating gives CASSVSGGRVQETQYF. The variable domain in full, completed from reference TRBV9 and TRBJ2-5, reads DSGVTQTPKHLITATGQRVTLRCSPRSGDLSVYWYQQSLDQGLQFLIQYYNGEERAKGNILERFSAQQFPDLHSELNLSSLELGDSALYFCASSVSGGRVQETQYFGPGTRLLVL.

This chain uses TRBV2 with TRBJ1-2, with unresolved D. This CDR3 has 14 amino acids. The germline CDR1 and CDR2 sequences are SNHLY and FYNNEI. The V end was cut by 3 bases, the J end by 2 bases, with 10 bases between. The CDR3 loop reads CASSDRESNYGYTF. CDR3 coding DNA: TGTGCCAGCAGTGATAGGGAATCCAACTATGGCTACACCTTC.

The gene calls are TRBV2 and TRBJ1-5, with 7 bases fitting TRBD1. The CDR3 loop spans 15 amino acids. V trimming: 6 bases; J trimming: 4 bases; junction bases outside the gene matches: 9. In germline, CDR1 is SNHLY, CDR2 FYNNEI. The CDR3 DNA reads as TGTGCCAGCAGATCCGACAGGGACCTAAATCAGCCCCAGCATTTT. This gives the protein CASRSDRDLNQPQHF. Full variable domain (missing parts from reference TRBV2 and TRBJ1-5): EPEVTQTPSHQVTQMGQEVILRCVPISNHLYFYWYRQILGQKVEFLVSFYNNEISEKSEIFDDQFSVERPDGSNFTLKIRSTKLEDSAMYFCASRSDRDLNQPQHFGDGTRLSIL.

The rearrangement uses TRBV30 and TRBJ2-1; 7 nucleotides agree with TRBD2. The V segment lost 4 bases and the J segment 8 bases; nucleotides outside the gene matches: 17. Germline assignment: CDR1 GTSNPN and CDR2 SVGIG (reference sequence). This CDR3 spans 16 amino acids. The CDR3 DNA sequence: TGTGCCTGGAAGCTAAAAGGACTAGTTAAGCCGGATGAGCAGTTCTTC. Protein product: CAWKLKGLVKPDEQFF.